The 22 T cell receptor beta chains reported below all come from one sample, sequenced in a study of blood T cells in healthy people across ages. With a J-beta primer mix and a sample-barcoded 5' primer, a second PCR ran 7 to 11 cycles. TCRdb reprocessed the 5' RACE reads with MiXCR, giving one entry per CDR3 protein. This sample carries around 870,000 distinct CDR3 sequences, 29% of them seen once, and the ten largest clones take 15% to 20%. Input material: blood. The receptors were gathered from a woman of 80 years or more in good health.

This clonotype was recorded a few times. A junction boundary mismatches the germline segment, possibly from a read error. The chain couples TRBV7-2 to TRBJ2-3; D unresolved. The germline gives CDR1 SGHTA, CDR2 FQGNSA. The CDR3 loop spans 15 amino acids. The CDR3 loop reads CASRLTRTRTDAQYF. CDR3 nucleotide sequence: TGTGCCAGCAGACTCACCCGAACTCGCACAGATGCGCAGTATTTT.

The chain carries TRBV5-6 and TRBJ1-1; D gene ambiguous. Deletions cut 1 base from V and 6 bases from J, with 10 bases between. The germline V gene encodes CDR1 SGHDT and CDR2 YYEEEE. The length of the CDR3 is 13 residues. The CDR3 reads CASSLRGRAEAFF. CDR3 coding DNA: TGTGCCAGCAGCTTGCGAGGCCGGGCTGAAGCTTTCTTT. Drawing the rest from reference TRBV5-6 and TRBJ1-1, the complete variable domain is DAGVTQSPTHLIKTRGQQVTLRCSPKSGHDTVSWYQQALGQGPQFIFQYYEEEERQRGNFPDRFSGHQFPNYSSELNVNALLLGDSALYLCASSLRGRAEAFFGQGTRLTVV.

About this clonotype: At one boundary the junction diverges from the germline segment, which might be a read error. CDR3: CSTRDYPRDYGYTF. CDR3 DNA: TGCAGTACTAGAGATTATCCCAGGGACTATGGCTACACCTTC. This chain joins TRBV20-1 and TRBJ1-2; D perhaps matches TRBD1 (5 bases). Germline V lookup: CDR1 DFQATT, CDR2 SNEGSKA (reference sequence). The CDR3 is 14 amino acids.

This clonotype has a handful of counts. A much larger clonotype is one base distant, so this may be a read error. The CDR3 bases are TGTGCCGGCAGCTTGCTCTCTCCGGGACAGGGATCCGAGCAGTACTTC. This codes for CAGSLLSPGQGSEQYF. V is TRBV7-2 and J is TRBJ2-5, with 9 bases matching TRBD1. The J call may be in error: the DNA end matches TRBJ2-7 better. The CDR3 extends over 16 amino acids. Germline V CDR1 and CDR2: SGHTA, FQGNSA.

The table lists this clonotype with many counts. This chain joins TRBV7-9 and TRBJ2-5; 7 bases are shared with TRBD2. CDR1 and CDR2 from the germline V gene are SEHNR and FQNEAQ (reference sequence). The junction had 10 bases not matched to a gene; V was cut back by 4 bases and J by 2 bases. The CDR3 loop spans 16 amino acids. The CDR3 sequence: CASSSLSGGRQETQYF. The DNA for the CDR3 is TGTGCCAGCAGCTCCCTCTCGGGAGGTAGACAAGAGACCCAGTACTTC.

In this sample, this clonotype turned up a few times. The V and J genes are TRBV11-3 and TRBJ2-1; D uncertain. The ends were cut back, 7 bases at V and 3 bases at J, with 10 bases in the middle. There are 13 residues in the CDR3. The V gene's germline CDR1 is SGHNT and CDR2 YENEEA. This CDR3 reads CASTHALYNEQFF. CDR3 bases: TGTGCCAGCACTCACGCCCTCTACAATGAGCAGTTCTTC.

The J gene is TRBJ2-5, the V gene TRBV6-2 or TRBV6-3; 8 bases are shared with TRBD2. With 5 bases clipped from V and 11 bases from J, the junction kept 4 bases outside the gene matches. The CDR3 length is 11 residues. The germline V gene has CDR1 MNHEY and CDR2 SVGEGT. The chain's CDR3 is CASSTRGEQYF. For the CDR3, the DNA is TGTGCCAGCAGTACGCGGGGGGAGCAGTACTTC.

In this sample, this clonotype turned up many times. This sequence joins TRBV4-3 and TRBJ2-3; 15 nucleotides line up with TRBD2. V shed 2 bases and J 0 bases; nucleotides not matched to a gene: 12. The germline gives CDR1 LGHNA, CDR2 YSLEER. The CDR3 extends over 21 amino acids. The CDR3 here is CASSQYRPGTSGGPSTDTQYF. As DNA, the CDR3 is TGCGCCAGCAGCCAATACCGGCCCGGGACTAGCGGGGGGCCTAGCACAGATACGCAGTATTTT.

V gene TRBV5-1 combines with J gene TRBJ2-4; the D gene is possibly TRBD2 (7 bases). The CDR3 is 16 residues long. V was clipped by 0 bases and J by 6 bases, with 16 bases between them. Germline values: CDR1 SGHRS, CDR2 YFSETQ. The chain's CDR3 is CASSLAAGALGNIQYF. The CDR3 DNA follows: TGCGCCAGCAGCTTGGCGGCGGGGGCTCTTGGAAACATTCAGTACTTC.

The CDR3 sequence: CASSLSFGQGNSPLHF. The DNA of the CDR3 is TGTGCCAGCAGTTTAAGTTTCGGCCAGGGTAATTCACCCCTCCACTTT. This chain links TRBV27 with TRBJ1-6; possibly TRBD1 for D (5 bases). Deletions cut 2 bases from V and 6 bases from J, with 14 bases between. This CDR3 has 16 residues. In germline, CDR1 is MNHEY, CDR2 SMNVEV (reference sequence).

This clonotype has only one observation. The rearrangement joins TRBV27 to TRBJ2-7; D not certain. The CDR3 has 15 amino acids. In germline, CDR1 is MNHEY, CDR2 SMNVEV (reference sequence). V lost 2 bases and J lost 3, with 14 bases in between. The CDR3 region has the DNA TGTGCCAGCAGTTTAACGAGCCTTGGGAACTACGAGCAGTACTTC. Protein product: CASSLTSLGNYEQYF.

The chain carries TRBV6-2 or TRBV6-3 and TRBJ1-1; 10 bases are a match to TRBD1. V shed 5 bases and J 1 base; nucleotides not matched to a gene: 10. The CDR3 is 17 residues long. CDR1 is MNHEY, CDR2 SVGEGT, per germline. Here the CDR3 DNA reads TGTGCCAGCAGTCCTCTTGCGACAGGGGGCCGGAACACTGAAGCTTTCTTT. It specifies CASSPLATGGRNTEAFF.

This clonotype was picked up many times. The J gene is TRBJ2-3, the V gene TRBV20-1; the D is unclear. Trimming took off 5 bases at V and 1 base at J, with 13 bases between the two ends. Germline CDR1 DFQATT, CDR2 SNEGSKA (reference sequence). This CDR3 region has 14 residues. The CDR3 coding sequence is TGCAGTGCTGGCCTCAGGACGGGCACAGATACGCAGTATTTT. The encoded protein is CSAGLRTGTDTQYF.

The rearrangement joins TRBV6-6 to TRBJ1-2, with 9 bases that match TRBD1. The CDR3 extends over 16 amino acids. Trimming removed 6 bases from V and 3 bases from J; junction bases left unmatched: 11. Germline V CDR1 and CDR2: MNHNY, SVGAGI (reference sequence). CDR3 nucleotide sequence: TGTGCCAGCAGCTCACCTAACAGGGGGCCTGACTATGGCTACACCTTC. This codes for CASSSPNRGPDYGYTF.

The rearrangement links TRBV19 to TRBJ2-3; no firm D call. V lost 8 bases, J lost 2 bases, and 17 bases lay in between. Germline CDR1 is LNHDA and CDR2 is SQIVND (reference sequence). The CDR3 is 15 amino acids. As DNA, the CDR3 is TGTGCCAGTCAAGCGAATTGGTATAACACAGATACGCAGTATTTT. It specifies CASQANWYNTDTQYF.

This clonotype was found a few times. The chain recombines TRBV2 with TRBJ2-1; D gene unclear. Germline values: CDR1 SNHLY, CDR2 FYNNEI. The CDR3 totals 14 residues. Trimming took off 11 bases at V and 0 bases at J, with 14 bases between the two ends. The DNA of the CDR3 is TGTGCCGGCAAGACGGCGAGCTCCTACAATGAGCAGTTCTTC. It yields the protein CAGKTASSYNEQFF.

In this sample, this clonotype turned up once. Possible read error: a much larger clone is one base away. The chain employs TRBV27 and TRBJ2-6; D call uncertain. Germline values: CDR1 MNHEY, CDR2 SMNVEV (reference sequence). There are 15 residues in the CDR3. DNA for the CDR3: TGTGCCGGCAGTTTTCTCAACTCTGGGGCCAACGTCCTGACTTTC. Translation gives CAGSFLNSGANVLTF.

The table lists this clonotype with a few counts. The V and J genes are TRBV20-1 and TRBJ1-6; D gene ambiguous. Trimming removed 5 bases from V and 5 bases from J, with 13 bases in between. This CDR3 has 14 amino acids. Germline CDR1 and CDR2: DFQATT and SNEGSKA (reference sequence). CDR3 loop: CSAGTNGNNSPLHF. As DNA, the CDR3 is TGCAGTGCTGGAACTAACGGGAATAATTCACCCCTCCACTTT.

The chain's CDR3 is CASSGGQRQETQYF. The DNA for the CDR3 is TGTGCCAGCAGTGGGGGGCAGAGACAAGAGACCCAGTACTTC. The genes are TRBV7-9 and TRBJ2-5, with D perhaps being TRBD1 or TRBD2 (6 bases each). This CDR3 has 14 amino acids. V lost 6 bases to trimming and J lost 2 bases, with 13 bases between them. Per the germline V gene, CDR1 is SEHNR and CDR2 is FQNEAQ (reference sequence).

The chain combines TRBV7-2 with TRBJ1-6; unclear D gene. Germline V gene lookup returns CDR1 SGHTA and CDR2 FQGNSA. The CDR3 loop spans 14 amino acids. Trimming pared 6 bases from V and 6 bases from J, leaving 12 bases between. The CDR3 DNA reads as TGTGCCAGCAGTGGGCCCCCGGGTAATTCACCCCTCCACTTT. Its translation is CASSGPPGNSPLHF.

Of note for this clonotype: A clone one base away is much larger, so this may be a read error. The chain combines TRBV14 with TRBJ2-5; 9 bases agree with TRBD1. The J call could be wrong; TRBJ2-1 is a better fit for the DNA end. CDR1 is SGHDN and CDR2 is FVKESK in the germline V gene. The CDR3 contains 15 residues. This chain's CDR3 is CASSQETGGLKTQFF. The CDR3 DNA reads as TGTGCCAGCAGCCAGGAGACAGGGGGTCTGAAGACCCAGTTCTTC.

In this sample, this clonotype turned up many times. The V and J genes are TRBV27 and TRBJ2-7; 7 positions match TRBD2. The germline CDR1 and CDR2 sequences are MNHEY and SMNVEV (reference sequence). The CDR3 runs to 14 residues. V shed 2 bases, J shed 3 bases, and the junction held 4 bases outside the gene matches. CDR3 region: CASSLLGGFYEQYF. CDR3 bases: TGTGCCAGCAGTTTACTGGGAGGGTTCTACGAGCAGTACTTC.